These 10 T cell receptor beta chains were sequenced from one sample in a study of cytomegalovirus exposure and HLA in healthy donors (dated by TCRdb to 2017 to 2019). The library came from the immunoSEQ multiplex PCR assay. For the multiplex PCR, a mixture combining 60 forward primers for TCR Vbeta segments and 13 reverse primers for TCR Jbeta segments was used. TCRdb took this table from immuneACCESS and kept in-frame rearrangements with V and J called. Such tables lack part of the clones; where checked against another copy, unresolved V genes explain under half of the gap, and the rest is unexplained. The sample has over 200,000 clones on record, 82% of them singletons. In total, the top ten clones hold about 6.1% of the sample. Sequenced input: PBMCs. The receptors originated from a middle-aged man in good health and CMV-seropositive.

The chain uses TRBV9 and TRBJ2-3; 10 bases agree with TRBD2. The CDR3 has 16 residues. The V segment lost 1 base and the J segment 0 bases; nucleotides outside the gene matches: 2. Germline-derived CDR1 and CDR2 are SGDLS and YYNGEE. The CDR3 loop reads CASSVLAGASTDTQYF. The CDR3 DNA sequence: TGTGCCAGCAGCGTACTAGCGGGGGCTAGCACAGATACGCAGTATTTT.

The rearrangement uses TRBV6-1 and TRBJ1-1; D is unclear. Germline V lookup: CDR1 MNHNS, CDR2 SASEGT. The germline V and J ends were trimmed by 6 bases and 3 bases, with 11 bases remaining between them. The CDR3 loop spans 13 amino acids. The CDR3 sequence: CASRGSWDTEAFF. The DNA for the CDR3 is TGTGCCAGCAGAGGGAGTTGGGACACTGAAGCTTTCTTT.

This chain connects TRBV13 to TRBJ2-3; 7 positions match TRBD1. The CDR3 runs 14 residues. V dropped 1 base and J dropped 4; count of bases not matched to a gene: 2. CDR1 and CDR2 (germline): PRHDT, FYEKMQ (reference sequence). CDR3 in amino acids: CASSLVQGPDTQYF. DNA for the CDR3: TGTGCCAGCAGCTTAGTACAGGGGCCAGATACGCAGTATTTT.

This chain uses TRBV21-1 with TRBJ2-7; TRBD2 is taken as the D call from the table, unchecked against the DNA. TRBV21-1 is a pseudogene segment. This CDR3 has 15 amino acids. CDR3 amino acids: CASSKGLAGEHEQYV. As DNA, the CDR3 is TGTGCCAGCAGCAAAGGTTTAGCGGGAGAACACGAGCAGTACGTC.

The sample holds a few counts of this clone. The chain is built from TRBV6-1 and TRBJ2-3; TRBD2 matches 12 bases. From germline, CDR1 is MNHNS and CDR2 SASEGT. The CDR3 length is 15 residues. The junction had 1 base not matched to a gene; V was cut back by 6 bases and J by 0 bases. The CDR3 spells CASRGTSGSTDTQYF. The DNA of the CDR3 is TGTGCCAGCAGGGGGACTAGCGGGAGCACAGATACGCAGTATTTT.

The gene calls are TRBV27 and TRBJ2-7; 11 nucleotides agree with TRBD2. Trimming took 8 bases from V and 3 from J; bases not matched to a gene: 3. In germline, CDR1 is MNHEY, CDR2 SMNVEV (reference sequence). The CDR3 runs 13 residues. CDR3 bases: TGTGCCAGCGCTCTAGCGGGAGGCTACGAGCAGTACTTC. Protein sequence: CASALAGGYEQYF.

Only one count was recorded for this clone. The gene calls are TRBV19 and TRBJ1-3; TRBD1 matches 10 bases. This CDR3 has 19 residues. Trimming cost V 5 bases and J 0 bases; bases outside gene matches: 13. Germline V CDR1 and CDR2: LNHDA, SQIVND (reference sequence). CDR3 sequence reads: CASSRKGQGGLGSGNTIYF. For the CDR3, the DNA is TGTGCCAGTAGTCGAAAAGGACAGGGGGGCCTGGGCTCTGGAAACACCATATATTTT.

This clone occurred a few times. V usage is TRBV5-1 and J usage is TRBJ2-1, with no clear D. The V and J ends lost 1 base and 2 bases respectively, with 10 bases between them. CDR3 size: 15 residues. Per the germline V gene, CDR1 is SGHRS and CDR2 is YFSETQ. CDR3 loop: CASSLSLQTYNEQFF. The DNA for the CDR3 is TGCGCCAGCAGCTTGTCTCTACAGACCTACAATGAGCAGTTCTTC. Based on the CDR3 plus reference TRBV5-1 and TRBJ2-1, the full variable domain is KAGVTQTPRYLIKTRGQQVTLSCSPISGHRSVSWYQQTPGQGLQFLFEYFSETQRNKGNFPGRFSGRQFSNSRSEMNVSTLELGDSALYLCASSLSLQTYNEQFFGPGTRLTVL.

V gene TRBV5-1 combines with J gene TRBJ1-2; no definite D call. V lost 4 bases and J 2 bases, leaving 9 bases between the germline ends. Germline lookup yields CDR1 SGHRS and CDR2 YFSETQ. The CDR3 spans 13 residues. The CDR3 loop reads CASSPGENYGYTF. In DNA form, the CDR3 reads TGCGCCAGCAGCCCGGGAGAGAACTATGGCTACACCTTC. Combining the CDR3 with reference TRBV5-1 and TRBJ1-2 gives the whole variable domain KAGVTQTPRYLIKTRGQQVTLSCSPISGHRSVSWYQQTPGQGLQFLFEYFSETQRNKGNFPGRFSGRQFSNSRSEMNVSTLELGDSALYLCASSPGENYGYTFGSGTRLTVV.

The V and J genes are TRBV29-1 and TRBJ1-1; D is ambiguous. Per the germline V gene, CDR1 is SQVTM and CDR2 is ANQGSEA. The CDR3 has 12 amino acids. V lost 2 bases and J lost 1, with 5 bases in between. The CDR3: CSVESGNTEAFF. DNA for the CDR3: TGCAGCGTTGAATCCGGGAACACTGAAGCTTTCTTT.